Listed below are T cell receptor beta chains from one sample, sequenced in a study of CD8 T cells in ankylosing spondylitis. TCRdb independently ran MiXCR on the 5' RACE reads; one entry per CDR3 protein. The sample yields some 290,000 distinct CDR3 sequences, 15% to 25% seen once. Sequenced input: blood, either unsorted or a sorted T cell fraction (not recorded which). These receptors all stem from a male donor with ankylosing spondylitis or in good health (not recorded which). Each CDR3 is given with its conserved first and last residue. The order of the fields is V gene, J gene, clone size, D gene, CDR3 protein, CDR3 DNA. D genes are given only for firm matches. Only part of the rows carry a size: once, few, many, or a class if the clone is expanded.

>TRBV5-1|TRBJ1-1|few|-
CASSLLGSEAFF
TGCGCCAGCAGCTTGCTAGGGTCTGAAGCTTTCTTT
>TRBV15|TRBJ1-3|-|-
CATSRVRGAFSGNTIYF
TGTGCCACCAGCAGAGTAAGGGGCGCCTTCTCTGGAAACACCATATATTTT
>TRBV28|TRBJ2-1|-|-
CASTSGSSSYNEQFF
TGTGCCAGCACTTCCGGGTCAAGCTCCTACAATGAGCAGTTCTTC
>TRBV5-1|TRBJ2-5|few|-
CASSLGGKLQETQYF
TGCGCCAGCAGCTTGGGGGGTAAACTTCAAGAGACCCAGTACTTC
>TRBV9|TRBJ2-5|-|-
CASSVRSWETQYF
TGTGCCAGCAGCGTACGTAGCTGGGAGACCCAGTACTTC
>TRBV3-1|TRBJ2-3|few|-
CASSQALQGDTQYF
TGTGCCAGCAGCCAAGCCCTACAGGGAGATACGCAGTATTTT
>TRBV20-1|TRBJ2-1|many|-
CSARVVGSSYNEQFF
TGCAGTGCTAGAGTAGTGGGGAGCTCCTACAATGAGCAGTTCTTC
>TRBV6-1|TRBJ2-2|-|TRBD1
CASSETGKTGELFF
TGTGCCAGCAGCGAGACAGGGAAGACCGGGGAGCTGTTTTTT
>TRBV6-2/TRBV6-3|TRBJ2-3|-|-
CASSTKHTQYF
TGTGCCAGCAGTACCAAACATACGCAGTATTTT
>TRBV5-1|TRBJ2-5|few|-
CASSSRQQETQYF
TGCGCCAGCAGCTCCCGACAGCAAGAGACCCAGTACTTC
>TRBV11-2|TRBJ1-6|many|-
CASSRDGKTLHF
TGTGCCAGCAGCCGGGACGGCAAAACCCTCCACTTT
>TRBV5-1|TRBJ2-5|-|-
CASSSSTGRSGETQYF
TGCGCCAGCAGCTCCTCAACAGGGAGGAGTGGAGAGACCCAGTACTTC
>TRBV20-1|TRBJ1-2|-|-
CSASSTVDGYTF
TGCAGTGCTAGTAGCACTGTGGATGGCTACACCTTC
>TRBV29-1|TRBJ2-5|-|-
CSVAPAGETQYF
TGCAGCGTCGCCCCCGCGGGGGAGACCCAGTACTTC
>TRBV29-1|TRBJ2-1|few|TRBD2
CSVVPLAGVEFF
TGCAGCGTTGTGCCCCTAGCGGGAGTTGAATTCTTC
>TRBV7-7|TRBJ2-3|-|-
CASSLQGLGTDTQYF
TGTGCCAGCAGCTTACAGGGGTTGGGCACAGATACGCAGTATTTT
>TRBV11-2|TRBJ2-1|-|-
CASSLSGAPSYNEQFF
TGTGCCAGCAGCTTATCCGGGGCACCCTCCTACAATGAGCAGTTCTTC
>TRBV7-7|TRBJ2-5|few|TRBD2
CASSYGGGAGFEETQYF
TGTGCTAGCAGCTACGGCGGGGGGGCCGGGTTTGAAGAGACCCAGTACTTC
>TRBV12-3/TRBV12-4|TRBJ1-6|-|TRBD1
CASSVTGDSPLHF
TGTGCCAGCAGTGTGACAGGGGATTCACCCCTCCACTTT
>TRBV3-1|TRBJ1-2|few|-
CASSSPGTNGYTF
TGTGCCAGCAGCAGCCCCGGGACGAATGGCTACACCTTC
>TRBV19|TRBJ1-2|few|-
CASSMSGVGYTF
TGTGCCAGTAGTATGAGTGGAGTTGGCTACACCTTC
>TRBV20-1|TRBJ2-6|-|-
CSALLSGANVLTF
TGCAGTGCCCTACTCTCTGGGGCCAACGTCCTGACTTTC
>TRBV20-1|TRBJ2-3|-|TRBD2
CSARASSGPPDTQYF
TGCAGTGCTAGAGCGTCTAGCGGACCCCCAGATACGCAGTATTTT
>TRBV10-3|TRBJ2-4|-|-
CAISESPGGLGGNIQYF
TGTGCCATCAGTGAGTCTCCGGGTGGACTCGGGGGAAACATTCAGTACTTC
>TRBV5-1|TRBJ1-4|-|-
CASSSDTTNEKLFF
TGCGCCAGCAGCTCGGACACAACTAATGAAAAACTGTTTTTT
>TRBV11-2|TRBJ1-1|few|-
CASSSRTTGGTEAFF
TGTGCCAGCAGCTCGCGGACAACAGGCGGCACTGAAGCTTTCTTT
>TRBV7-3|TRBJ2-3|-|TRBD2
CASSLEASGGGTDTQYF
TGTGCCAGCAGCTTAGAGGCTAGCGGGGGGGGCACAGATACGCAGTATTTT
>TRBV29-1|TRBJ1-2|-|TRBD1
CSVEPTGSYGYTF
TGCAGCGTTGAACCGACAGGGTCCTATGGCTACACCTTC
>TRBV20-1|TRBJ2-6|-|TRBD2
CSAPGRGRSGANVLTF
TGCAGTGCCCCGGGGAGGGGCAGATCGGGGGCCAACGTCCTGACTTTC
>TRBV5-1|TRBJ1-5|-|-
CASSLEGLNQPQHF
TGCGCCAGCAGCTTGGAGGGTTTAAATCAGCCCCAGCATTTT
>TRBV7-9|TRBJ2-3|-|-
CASSFAGRTTDTQYF
TGTGCCAGCAGCTTCGCCGGGCGGACCACAGATACGCAGTATTTT
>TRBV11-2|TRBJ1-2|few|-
CASSLERGAHGYTF
TGTGCCAGCAGCTTAGAAAGGGGGGCCCATGGCTACACCTTC
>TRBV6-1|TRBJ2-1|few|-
CASSTTAQGAAEQFF
TGTGCCAGCAGTACAACGGCCCAGGGCGCTGCTGAGCAGTTCTTC
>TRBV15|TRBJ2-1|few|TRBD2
CATSREGLAVYNEQFF
TGTGCCACCAGCAGAGAGGGACTAGCAGTCTACAATGAGCAGTTCTTC
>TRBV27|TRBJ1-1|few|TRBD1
CASSNYRGGTTEAFF
TGTGCCAGCAGTAACTACAGGGGCGGGACCACTGAAGCTTTCTTT
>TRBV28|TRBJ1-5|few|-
CASSPRTVSQPQHF
TGTGCCAGCAGTCCACGGACAGTTAGTCAGCCCCAGCATTTT
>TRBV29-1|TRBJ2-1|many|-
CSVYDRSSYNEQFF
TGCAGCGTTTATGACCGCAGCTCCTACAATGAGCAGTTCTTC
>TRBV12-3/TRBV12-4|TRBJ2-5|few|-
CASSPGVGETQYF
TGTGCCAGCAGTCCGGGGGTGGGGGAGACCCAGTACTTC